Presented here are 23 T cell receptor beta chains from one specimen sequenced in a study of identical twins' blood T cells. TCRdb reanalysed the 5' RACE reads using MiXCR and keeps one entry per CDR3 protein. The sample records 300,000 to 450,000 distinct CDR3 sequences, over 25% being singletons. The specimen sequenced was PBMCs. These receptors were taken from a woman between 18 and 50 years old in good health.

To note about this clonotype: Since no conserved phenylalanine or tryptophan closes the CDR3, a read error is the likely cause. The chain carries TRBV3-1 and TRBJ2-7; D ambiguous. The germline V and J ends were trimmed by 3 bases and 6 bases, with 12 bases remaining between them. This CDR3 spans 13 amino acids. The V gene's germline CDR1 is LGHDT and CDR2 YNNKEL (reference sequence). The CDR3 here is CASSHPGRFEQYL. The DNA of the CDR3 is TGTGCCAGCAGCCATCCCGGAAGGTTCGAGCAGTACCTC.

The V call is TRBV7-2, the J call TRBJ2-7, with 10 bases fitting TRBD2. This CDR3 contains 16 residues. Germline CDR1 reads SGHTA; CDR2 reads FQGNSA. The V and J ends lost 3 bases and 4 bases, in that order; junction bases with no gene match: 9. CDR3 amino acids: CASSLVAGGSRYEQYF. CDR3 in DNA: TGTGCCAGCAGCTTGGTAGCGGGGGGTTCGCGGTACGAGCAGTACTTC.

This clonotype was seen a few times. V usage is TRBV24-1 and J usage is TRBJ2-3, with 9 positions matching TRBD1. J lost 6 bases, V lost 9 bases, and 6 bases had no gene match. CDR3 length equals 13 residues. CDR1 and CDR2 (germline): KGHDR, SFDVKD. CDR3 in amino acids: CATGGTGRDTQYF. DNA of the CDR3: TGTGCCACCGGGGGGACAGGGAGGGATACGCAGTATTTT.

This clonotype was counted only a few times. The V gene is TRBV9, the J gene TRBJ2-2; 10 nucleotides align to TRBD2. Losses at the gene ends were 3 bases for V and 5 bases for J; bases not matched to a gene: 7. The CDR3 has 16 amino acids. Germline V gene sequence: CDR1 SGDLS, CDR2 YYNGEE. CDR3 protein: CASSAPRTSGTGELFF. The CDR3 bases are TGTGCCAGCAGCGCCCCCAGGACTAGCGGAACCGGGGAGCTGTTTTTT.

Concerning this clonotype itself: Given the absence of the conserved phenylalanine or tryptophan at the CDR3 end, a read error is likely. The J gene is TRBJ1-2, the V gene TRBV7-9, with D hard to call. This CDR3 has 14 residues. From germline, CDR1 is SEHNR and CDR2 FQNEAQ (reference sequence). CDR3 in amino acids: CANSLASGNYGYTL. The CDR3 DNA reads TGTGCCAACAGCTTAGCTTCCGGGAACTATGGCTACACCCTC.

A few counts support this clonotype. The chain links TRBV4-2 to TRBJ2-6; the D gene is possibly TRBD1 (5 bases). This CDR3 comprises 16 residues. Trimming removed 0 bases from V and 4 bases from J, with 10 bases in between. Germline loops: CDR1 LGHNA, CDR2 YNFKEQ. The CDR3 here is CASSQDRGTGANVLTF. The CDR3, as DNA: TGTGCCAGCAGCCAAGATAGGGGTACCGGGGCCAACGTCCTGACTTTC.

The chain uses TRBV11-2 and TRBJ2-5, with 11 bases matching TRBD2. The CDR3 loop spans 15 amino acids. Germline values: CDR1 SGHAT, CDR2 FQNNGV. V gave up 4 bases and J gave up 2 bases; unmatched junction bases: 3. The CDR3 region is CASSSGLAVQETQYF. In DNA form, the CDR3 reads TGTGCCAGCAGCTCGGGACTAGCGGTGCAAGAGACCCAGTACTTC. The whole variable domain, filled in from reference TRBV11-2 and TRBJ2-5, reads EAGVAQSPRYKIIEKRQSVAFWCNPISGHATLYWYQQILGQGPKLLIQFQNNGVVDDSQLPKDRFSAERLKGVDSTLKIQPAKLEDSAVYLCASSSGLAVQETQYFGPGTRLLVL.

This clonotype came up a few times. The chain links TRBV9 to TRBJ2-7, with 9 nucleotides matching TRBD1. Germline CDR1 is SGDLS and CDR2 is YYNGEE. The CDR3 is 14 residues long. J lost 3 bases, V lost 4 bases, and 5 bases had no gene match. The DNA of the CDR3 is TGTGCCAGCAGCTCGGGACAGGGCCACTACGAGCAGTACTTC. It yields the protein CASSSGQGHYEQYF.

As DNA, the CDR3 is TGTGCCTGGAGTGTACGGGGGACAAAGGGCAATCAGCCCCAGCATTTT. Translating gives CAWSVRGTKGNQPQHF. V and J are TRBV30 and TRBJ1-5, with D perhaps matching TRBD1 (6 bases). The V end was cut by 0 bases, the J end by 2 bases, with 14 bases between. There are 16 residues in the CDR3. The V gene's germline CDR1 is GTSNPN and CDR2 SVGIG (reference sequence).

This clonotype has a handful of counts. This chain connects TRBV20-1 to TRBJ2-1; 8 nucleotides align to TRBD2. CDR3 size: 14 residues. Germline CDR1 DFQATT, CDR2 SNEGSKA (reference sequence). J lost 7 bases, V lost 3 bases, and 8 bases had no gene match. The CDR3 sequence: CSASSSGGGNEQFF. CDR3 DNA sequence: TGCAGTGCTAGCTCCAGCGGGGGTGGGAATGAGCAGTTCTTC.

The chain links TRBV29-1 to TRBJ2-3; possibly TRBD1 or TRBD2 for D (5 bases each). Trimming pared 7 bases from V and 0 bases from J, leaving 17 bases between. The germline gives CDR1 SQVTM, CDR2 ANQGSEA. CDR3 size: 15 residues. In DNA form, the CDR3 reads TGCAGCGCTGGGGCCGGGGCCACTAGCACAGATACGCAGTATTTT. It encodes CSAGAGATSTDTQYF.

There are a few counts of this clonotype. The rearrangement links TRBV3-1 to TRBJ1-3, with D hard to call. The V gene's germline CDR1 is LGHDT and CDR2 YNNKEL (reference sequence). V gave up 4 bases and J gave up 4 bases, with 8 bases separating them. The CDR3 runs 13 residues. CDR3 amino acids: CASSRSAGNTIYF. CDR3 sequence (DNA): TGTGCCAGCAGCCGCTCGGCCGGAAACACCATATATTTT.

This chain links TRBV27 with TRBJ2-2; 7 bases agree with TRBD1. The CDR3 spans 18 residues. V lost 6 bases and J lost 0; bases outside the gene matches: 13. Germline CDR1 reads MNHEY; CDR2 reads SMNVEV (reference sequence). The DNA of the CDR3 is TGTGCCAGCAGATTTAGACGCTCAGGGGGTACGAACACCGGGGAGCTGTTTTTT. This translates into CASRFRRSGGTNTGELFF.

In this sample, this clonotype turned up a few times. The chain links TRBV20-1 to TRBJ2-5; a possible D gene is TRBD1 (5 bases). CDR3 length equals 13 residues. Germline CDR1 and CDR2: DFQATT and SNEGSKA (reference sequence). Trimming shortened V by 5 bases and J by 4 bases, and 14 bases separated the two germline ends. CDR3 sequence: CSADDSKGETQYF. The DNA of the CDR3 is TGCAGTGCTGATGACAGCAAGGGAGAGACCCAGTACTTC.

This clonotype has at least ten counts. A junction end diverges from the germline sequence, so it may reflect a read error. This rearrangement joins TRBV6-6 to TRBJ2-1; D perhaps matches TRBD1 (6 bases). CDR1 is MNHNY, CDR2 SVGAGI, per germline (reference sequence). The CDR3 contains 16 residues. CDR3 protein: CASTYSPGHLYNEQFF. The CDR3 bases are TGTGCCAGCACTTACTCCCCGGGACACCTCTACAATGAGCAGTTCTTC.

The J gene is TRBJ2-3, the V gene TRBV11-3, with D unresolved. The ends were cut back, 1 base at V and 7 bases at J, with 9 bases in the middle. CDR3 length equals 13 residues. Germline assignment: CDR1 SGHNT and CDR2 YENEEA. CDR3 sequence reads: CASSLGTGNTQYF. The DNA for the CDR3 is TGTGCCAGCAGCTTAGGTACTGGAAATACGCAGTATTTT.

Regarding this clonotype: A much larger clone lies a single base off, so this may be a read error. In DNA, the CDR3 is TGTGCCAACAGCACCGGGACAGGGGTAAAAGAGCAGTACTTC. It specifies CANSTGTGVKEQYF. J is TRBJ2-7 and V is TRBV7-9; 10 nucleotides match TRBD1. There are 14 residues in the CDR3. CDR1 and CDR2 from the germline V gene are SEHNR and FQNEAQ (reference sequence). The whole variable domain, filled in from reference TRBV7-9 and TRBJ2-7, reads DTGVSQNPRHKITKRGQNVTFRCDPISEHNRLYWYRQTLGQGPEFLTYFQNEAQLEKSRLLSDRFSAERPKGSFSTLEIQRTEQGDSAMYLCANSTGTGVKEQYFGPGTRLTVT.

This clonotype was counted at least ten times. V is TRBV20-1 and J is TRBJ1-2; D not resolved. CDR1 is DFQATT and CDR2 is SNEGSKA in the germline V gene (reference sequence). The ends were cut back, 7 bases at V and 1 base at J, with 7 bases in the middle. The CDR3 is 11 amino acids. CDR3 DNA: TGCAGTGGAACAGATAACTATGGCTACACCTTC. Protein: CSGTDNYGYTF.

The V call is TRBV20-1, the J call TRBJ2-1; 12 bases are shared with TRBD2. Germline values: CDR1 DFQATT, CDR2 SNEGSKA (reference sequence). The length of the CDR3 is 15 residues. V shed 4 bases, J shed 4 bases, and the junction held 5 bases outside the gene matches. CDR3 DNA: TGCAGTGCTAAGACTAGCGGGGGAATGTACAATGAGCAGTTCTTC. Amino acid sequence: CSAKTSGGMYNEQFF.

This chain links TRBV7-9 with TRBJ2-1, with 13 bases identical to TRBD2. This CDR3 has 15 amino acids. Germline assignment: CDR1 SEHNR and CDR2 FQNEAQ (reference sequence). V was pared by 1 base and J by 7 bases, with 1 base of the junction left unmatched. The CDR3 reads CASSLVTSGGNEQFF. For the CDR3, the DNA is TGTGCCAGCAGCTTAGTGACTAGCGGGGGGAATGAGCAGTTCTTC.

This clonotype was observed a few times. This chain connects TRBV6-2 or TRBV6-3 to TRBJ1-5; D unresolved. V was pared by 1 base and J by 4 bases, with 20 bases between. The CDR3 length is 18 residues. The germline CDR1 and CDR2 sequences are MNHEY and SVGEGT. The CDR3 protein is CASSYLSLGALSNQPQHF. The CDR3 coding sequence is TGTGCCAGCAGTTACTTGTCCCTGGGTGCGTTATCAAATCAGCCCCAGCATTTT.

The CDR3 nucleotides read TGCGCCAGCAGCTATGAACTCCAGAACACCGGGGAGCTGTTTTTT. Amino acids: CASSYELQNTGELFF. The rearrangement uses TRBV5-1 and TRBJ2-2; D is uncertain. The CDR3 loop spans 15 amino acids. V shed 3 bases and J shed 1 base, with 10 bases lying between them. The germline gives CDR1 SGHRS, CDR2 YFSETQ. Full variable domain (missing parts from reference TRBV5-1 and TRBJ2-2): KAGVTQTPRYLIKTRGQQVTLSCSPISGHRSVSWYQQTPGQGLQFLFEYFSETQRNKGNFPGRFSGRQFSNSRSEMNVSTLELGDSALYLCASSYELQNTGELFFGEGSRLTVL.

Comments on this clonotype: This clone may be a read error of a much larger clone one base away. CDR3 bases: TGCAGTGCTAGGGTGACTTTAAGTCGGGGGGGAGGAACTTTCTTT. Translating gives CSARVTLSRGGGTFF. The chain uses TRBV20-1 and TRBJ1-1; TRBD1 is a possible D gene (5 bases). Trimming shortened V by 3 bases and J by 12 bases, and 26 bases separated the two germline ends. The CDR3 extends over 15 amino acids. The germline gives CDR1 DFQATT, CDR2 SNEGSKA (reference sequence).